This T cell receptor (beta chain) was recorded in a study of T cells after yellow fever vaccination. General study results and limits: Highly abundant clonotypes carried over from the bulk population could end up in FACS-sorted repertoires as contaminants. Overall, a small share of clonotypes was seen in both CD4 and CD8 compartments. Weaker, the secondary response had a peak occurring faster, on day 5 versus 15.

To note about this clonotype: What it binds is not known.

Germline V gene data show CDR1 as LNHNV and CDR2 as YYDKDF (reference sequence). The V gene lost 0 bases and the J gene lost 7 bases, with 21 bases spanning the gap. The CDR3 totals 17 residues. Conversion of TCR transcripts into cDNA relied on 5'RACE template switching, which added a universal primer site and UMIs. TCRdb reprocessed the 5' RACE reads via MiXCR and lists one record per CDR3 protein. The top ten hold roughly a third of the sample, which has approximately 160,000 distinct CDR3 sequences, roughly 9% seen once. This material consisted of CD8+ T cells sorted from PBMCs, taken 45 days after the yellow fever booster vaccination. The TCR was taken from a young man who received the YFV17D yellow fever vaccine. This sequence joins TRBV15 and TRBJ2-5; D is ambiguous. The CDR3 nucleotides read TGTGCCACCAGCAGAGATCCGCCACCCGTCGCGTTCTTGACCCAGTACTTC. Encoded protein: CATSRDPPPVAFLTQYF.